One sample yielded the 13 T cell receptor beta chains listed below, sequenced in a study of early T cells in non-severe SARS-CoV-2 infection (dated by TCRdb to about 2021). Library creation used 5' RACE. The instrument given in TCRdb is NextSeq 500. The public sequencing data were trimmed at Q25 with fastp and processed into clonotypes with MiXCR by TCRdb, which kept only in-frame beta chains. A single entry per CDR3 protein holds the most common genes and DNA from its merged rows. Present in this sample are 100,000 to 150,000 distinct CDR3 sequences, 15% of which were seen just once. The ten largest account for roughly a fifth of the sample. Material: whole blood. The receptors were sampled from an adult who was a healthcare worker with PCR-confirmed SARS-CoV-2 infection or an uninfected control (not recorded which).

This clonotype has ten or more counts. The genes are TRBV19 and TRBJ1-5; tentative D call: TRBD1 (6 bases). Trimming took off 5 bases at V and 6 bases at J, with 20 bases between the two ends. The CDR3 has 16 amino acids. Germline V CDR1 and CDR2: LNHDA, SQIVND (reference sequence). The CDR3 DNA reads as TGTGCCAGTAGTGTCCGGGACACCAAAAAGGGTCAGCCCCAGCATTTT. As protein: CASSVRDTKKGQPQHF.

The chain uses TRBV4-1 and TRBJ1-6; 7 nucleotides match TRBD1. The CDR3 is 17 residues long. Germline assignment: CDR1 MGHRA and CDR2 YSYEKL. V shed 2 bases, J shed 11 bases, and the junction held 15 bases outside the gene matches. The CDR3 DNA reads as TGCGCCAGCAGCCAATCCCCCGCTACAGGGGACGTTGCACCCCTCCACTTT. Translating gives CASSQSPATGDVAPLHF.

This chain uses TRBV12-3 or TRBV12-4 with TRBJ2-2; perhaps TRBD2 as D (6 bases). The CDR3 is made up of 16 amino acids. V was cut by 6 bases and J by 2 bases, with 16 bases left in between. The CDR3 here is CASSRERTFNTGELFF. The CDR3, as DNA: TGTGCCAGCAGCCGGGAGAGAACCTTTAACACCGGGGAGCTGTTTTTT.

The chain carries TRBV4-1 and TRBJ1-5; no clear D. The CDR3 is made up of 15 amino acids. CDR1 and CDR2 (germline): MGHRA, YSYEKL. The V end lost 1 base, the J end lost 1 base, and 8 bases lay between the germline ends. The CDR3 protein is CASSQGPGSNQPQHF. The CDR3 bases are TGCGCCAGCAGCCAAGGGCCGGGGAGCAATCAGCCCCAGCATTTT.

This rearrangement joins TRBV30 to TRBJ1-6; D is uncertain. With 5 bases removed from V and 8 bases from J, the gap between germline ends came to 16 bases. This CDR3 has 14 residues. Germline V CDR1 and CDR2: GTSNPN, SVGIG (reference sequence). CDR3 DNA: TGTGCCTGGGCTCTCGAGGTTGCGGATTCACCCCTCCACTTT. Translating it yields CAWALEVADSPLHF.

This clonotype showed up many times. The CDR3 bases are TGTGCCTGGAATCCCGGGACAGGGGTGGGCTACGAGCAGTACTTC. Its translation is CAWNPGTGVGYEQYF. This chain connects TRBV30 to TRBJ2-7; 10 nucleotides agree with TRBD1. Germline CDR1 and CDR2: GTSNPN and SVGIG (reference sequence). This CDR3 contains 15 residues. With 4 bases clipped from V and 3 bases from J, the junction kept 9 bases outside the gene matches.

This clonotype came up many times. The gene calls are TRBV6-6 and TRBJ1-5; the D gene is possibly TRBD1 (5 bases). The germline V gene encodes CDR1 MNHNY and CDR2 SVGAGI (reference sequence). Trimming removed 2 bases from V and 7 bases from J, with 9 bases in between. The length of the CDR3 is 13 residues. The CDR3: CASSYRGGQPQHF. CDR3 nucleotide sequence: TGTGCCAGCAGTTACAGGGGAGGACAGCCCCAGCATTTT.

This clonotype was counted a few times. V is TRBV30 and J is TRBJ1-5; 8 bases agree with TRBD1. The germline V gene encodes CDR1 GTSNPN and CDR2 SVGIG (reference sequence). The CDR3 contains 13 residues. After removal of 5 bases from V and 4 bases from J, the junction contained 4 bases not matched to a gene. The CDR3 sequence: CAWGQGGNQPQHF. Here the CDR3 DNA reads TGTGCCTGGGGACAGGGCGGGAATCAGCCCCAGCATTTT.

This chain joins TRBV20-1 and TRBJ1-2; TRBD1 aligns across 7 bases. The germline gives CDR1 DFQATT, CDR2 SNEGSKA (reference sequence). The CDR3 contains 15 residues. After removal of 3 bases from V and 4 bases from J, the junction contained 11 bases not matched to a gene. The CDR3 spells CSASFRGGQLYGYTF. The CDR3, as DNA: TGCAGTGCTAGCTTCCGGGGGGGACAGCTCTATGGCTACACCTTC.

The sample holds many counts of this clonotype. J is TRBJ1-1 and V is TRBV12-3 or TRBV12-4; D unclear. With 4 bases removed from V and 7 bases from J, the gap between germline ends came to 16 bases. This CDR3 is 14 amino acids long. The CDR3 nucleotides read TGTGCCAGCAGTTCCAGAGGCTTAATTAATGAAGCTTTCTTT. This gives the protein CASSSRGLINEAFF.

The gene calls are TRBV4-1 and TRBJ2-4; D not certain. Germline values: CDR1 MGHRA, CDR2 YSYEKL. CDR3 length: 16 residues. Between the trimmed V and J ends, which lost 2 bases and 1 base, there was a span of 12 bases. The CDR3 nucleotides are TGCGCCAGCAGCCAATCTGTCGGATCTGCCAAAAACATTCAGTACTTC. This encodes CASSQSVGSAKNIQYF.

The V call is TRBV29-1, the J call TRBJ2-7; D might be TRBD1 (6 bases). V lost 6 bases and J lost 2, with 11 bases in between. Per germline, CDR1 SQVTM and CDR2 ANQGSEA. CDR3 length: 12 amino acids. CDR3 DNA sequence: TGCAGCGTCACCCGGGACACCTACGAGCAGTACTTC. Encoded protein: CSVTRDTYEQYF.

The chain couples TRBV5-4 to TRBJ2-3, with 8 bases that match TRBD2. Germline CDR1 SGHNT, CDR2 YYREEE (reference sequence). The trim removed 5 bases at V and 3 bases at J, leaving 11 bases unmatched. There are 16 residues in the CDR3. CDR3 nucleotides: TGTGCCAGCAGACCCGGGGGTAGCGGGACGACAGATACGCAGTATTTT. It is translated as CASRPGGSGTTDTQYF.